This passage covers 21 T cell receptor beta chains from one sample sequenced in a study of OX40 agonist ivuxolimab in advanced cancers. Repertoires were generated with immunoSEQ multiplex PCR, while TCRdb's copy carries only in-frame clones and drops some. The repertoire holds some 130,000 clones, less than 95% seen once, with about 1% in the top ten. The material sequenced was CD4+ or CD8+ T cells sorted from blood, taken in a trial of the OX40 agonist ivuxolimab. These TCRs come from an adult with an advanced solid tumor such as melanoma, head and neck, liver or kidney cancer.

The chain couples TRBV4-1 to TRBJ2-3; D is unresolved. Germline V CDR1 and CDR2: MGHRA, YSYEKL. This CDR3 contains 14 residues. V dropped 6 bases and J dropped 0 bases, with 10 bases sitting between them. The CDR3 loop reads CASRPQVSTDTQYF. DNA for the CDR3: TGCGCCAGCAGGCCCCAGGTTAGCACAGATACGCAGTATTTT.

The chain carries TRBV5-1 and TRBJ2-2; D remains ambiguous. V lost 0 bases, J lost 6 bases, and 12 bases lay in between. Germline CDR1 reads SGHRS; CDR2 reads YFSETQ. The CDR3 is made up of 15 amino acids. The CDR3: CASSLEASWAGELFF. In DNA form, the CDR3 reads TGCGCCAGCAGCTTGGAAGCTAGTTGGGCCGGGGAGCTGTTTTTT. Combining the CDR3 with reference TRBV5-1 and TRBJ2-2 gives the whole variable domain KAGVTQTPRYLIKTRGQQVTLSCSPISGHRSVSWYQQTPGQGLQFLFEYFSETQRNKGNFPGRFSGRQFSNSRSEMNVSTLELGDSALYLCASSLEASWAGELFFGEGSRLTVL.

The gene calls are TRBV10-3 and TRBJ2-5; 9 bases fit TRBD1. J lost 5 bases, V lost 2 bases, and 9 bases had no gene match. CDR1 and CDR2 from the germline V gene are ENHRY and SYGVKD. The CDR3 extends over 16 amino acids. The CDR3: CAISEPRTGDGETQYF. The CDR3 bases are TGTGCCATCAGTGAGCCCCGGACAGGGGACGGGGAGACCCAGTACTTC.

The J gene is TRBJ2-4, the V gene TRBV25-1; TRBD1 matches at 7 bases. Germline V gene lookup returns CDR1 MGHDK and CDR2 SYGVNS. With V trimmed by 5 bases and J by 0 bases, 10 bases remained unmatched. The CDR3 is 17 residues long. The CDR3 DNA reads TGTGCCAGCAGTCTTCATCGAACAGGGGAAGCCAAAAACATTCAGTACTTC. It translates to CASSLHRTGEAKNIQYF.

This chain joins TRBV13 and TRBJ2-7; the match to TRBD2 covers 10 bases. CDR1 and CDR2 from the germline V gene are PRHDT and FYEKMQ (reference sequence). This CDR3 has 17 residues. V gave up 3 bases and J gave up 0 bases; unmatched junction bases: 8. In nucleotides, the CDR3 is TGTGCCAGCAGCTTTTACCCACTAGCGGGGACCTCCTACGAGCAGTACTTC. Translation: CASSFYPLAGTSYEQYF.

Points on this clone: This CDR3 fails to terminate in the conserved phenylalanine or tryptophan, so it likely reflects a read error. The chain uses TRBV4-3 and TRBJ1-2; D gene uncertain. The CDR3 runs 16 residues. Germline V CDR1 and CDR2: LGHNA, YSLEER. The V gene lost 0 bases and the J gene lost 2 bases, with 13 bases spanning the gap. CDR3 sequence: CASSQERYSENYGYTL. CDR3 in DNA: TGCGCCAGCAGCCAAGAAAGGTACAGCGAAAACTATGGCTACACCCTC.

V and J are TRBV7-9 and TRBJ2-7; TRBD1 matches at 10 bases. V was clipped by 5 bases and J by 4 bases; unmatched bases: 2. CDR1 and CDR2 (germline): SEHNR, FQNEAQ (reference sequence). The CDR3 consists of 13 residues. DNA for the CDR3: TGTGCCAGCAGCACGGACAGGGGGTACGAGCAGTACTTC. Encoded protein: CASSTDRGYEQYF.

V and J are TRBV19 and TRBJ1-5, with D perhaps matching TRBD1 (6 bases). Germline loops: CDR1 LNHDA, CDR2 SQIVND (reference sequence). The CDR3 totals 14 residues. Trimming took 3 bases from V and 5 from J, leaving 11 bases between them. The CDR3 DNA reads TGTGCCAGTAGTATGATAGGGGGGGATCAGCCCCAGCATTTT. Translation: CASSMIGGDQPQHF. The full variable domain, with the rest looked up from reference TRBV19 and TRBJ1-5, is DGGITQSPKYLFRKEGQNVTLSCEQNLNHDAMYWYRQDPGQGLRLIYYSQIVNDFQKGDIAEGYSVSREKKESFPLTVTSAQKNPTAFYLCASSMIGGDQPQHFGDGTRLSIL.

J is TRBJ1-3 and V is TRBV28, with D hard to call. Per the germline V gene, CDR1 is MDHEN and CDR2 is SYDVKM. V lost 5 bases, J lost 0 bases, and 5 bases lay in between. The CDR3 is 13 residues long. Written as DNA, the CDR3 is TGTGCCAGCAGTCCTATCTCTGGAAACACCATATATTTT. Translating it yields CASSPISGNTIYF.

The chain couples TRBV9 to TRBJ2-1, with 7 bases matching TRBD2. V lost 0 bases, J lost 3 bases, and 6 bases stayed unmatched. Per germline, CDR1 SGDLS and CDR2 YYNGEE. The CDR3 covers 16 residues. CDR3 bases: TGTGCCAGCAGCGTAGTAGTTAGCGGGCTCTACAATGAGCAGTTCTTC. Encoded protein: CASSVVVSGLYNEQFF.

The chain carries TRBV4-1 and TRBJ2-3; TRBD2 matches at 10 bases. The trim removed 0 bases at V and 5 bases at J, leaving 5 bases unmatched. Germline V lookup: CDR1 MGHRA, CDR2 YSYEKL. The CDR3 contains 16 residues. CDR3 sequence reads: CASSQEASGSKDTQYF. The CDR3 coding sequence is TGCGCCAGCAGCCAAGAGGCTAGCGGGAGTAAAGATACGCAGTATTTT.

The CDR3 is CASSSQGNTEAFF. The CDR3 DNA reads as TGTGCCAGCAGCTCGCAGGGGAACACTGAAGCTTTCTTT. The genes are TRBV7-6 and TRBJ1-1; tentative D call: TRBD1 (5 bases). Germline CDR1 reads SGHVS; CDR2 reads FNYEAQ. V was shortened by 4 bases and J by 1 base, with 7 bases between the two germline ends. CDR3 size: 13 residues.

The chain employs TRBV4-2 and TRBJ2-7; the D is unclear. Germline V CDR1 and CDR2: LGHNA, YNFKEQ. There are 13 residues in the CDR3. Trimming took off 0 bases at V and 6 bases at J, with 9 bases between the two ends. The CDR3 protein is CASSQDKGSEQYF. The CDR3 nucleotides read TGTGCCAGCAGCCAAGATAAAGGCTCCGAGCAGTACTTC.

The chain's CDR3 is CASSYARNTEAFF. The CDR3 nucleotides read TGTGCCAGCAGTTACGCCAGGAACACTGAAGCTTTCTTT. V gene TRBV6-5 combines with J gene TRBJ1-1; D call uncertain. Trimming took off 2 bases at V and 1 base at J, with 5 bases between the two ends. The CDR3 is made up of 13 amino acids. Germline V gene data show CDR1 as MNHEY and CDR2 as SVGAGI.

In nucleotides, the CDR3 is TGTGCTAGTGGGCAGACTGGTCAGCCCCAGCATTTT. Translated, it gives CASGQTGQPQHF. The rearrangement links TRBV12-5 to TRBJ1-5; no reliable D call. The germline gives CDR1 LGHNT, CDR2 FRNRAP. Deletions cut 6 bases from V and 6 bases from J, with 9 bases between. This CDR3 comprises 12 residues.

The chain links TRBV7-3 to TRBJ1-1; possible D gene TRBD1, 5 bases. The V end was cut by 4 bases, the J end by 4 bases, with 10 bases between. This CDR3 is 13 amino acids long. From germline, CDR1 is SGHTA and CDR2 FQGTGA. In DNA form, the CDR3 reads TGTGCCAGCAGCTACAGACAGAGCACTGAAGCTTTCTTT. Translation: CASSYRQSTEAFF.

This chain uses TRBV18 with TRBJ1-4; D not certain. Germline V gives CDR1 KGHSH, CDR2 LQKENI. Trimming cost V 2 bases and J 2 bases, with 3 bases left between them. The CDR3 spans 13 residues. CDR3 sequence: CASSPGTNEKLFF. DNA for the CDR3: TGTGCCAGCTCACCAGGGACTAATGAAAAACTGTTTTTT.

This chain joins TRBV27 and TRBJ1-1; 10 nucleotides line up with TRBD1. The CDR3 is made up of 15 amino acids. Unmatched junction bases numbered 6, after V lost 5 bases and J lost 3 bases. Germline CDR1 and CDR2: MNHEY and SMNVEV (reference sequence). CDR3 in DNA: TGTGCCAGCAGTCCGGCGACAGGGGGCTACACTGAAGCTTTCTTT. Translating it yields CASSPATGGYTEAFF.

The CDR3 region is CASSLGSDPGRTEAFF. The CDR3 bases are TGTGCCAGCAGCCTCGGGTCCGACCCAGGGAGAACTGAAGCTTTCTTT. The chain uses TRBV7-2 and TRBJ1-1, with D perhaps TRBD1 (5 bases). V gave up 5 bases and J gave up 5 bases, with 21 bases separating them. CDR1 SGHTA and CDR2 FQGNSA come from the germline V gene. The CDR3 length is 16 residues.

This sequence joins TRBV4-3 and TRBJ1-2, with a weak D call TRBD1 (6 bases). The CDR3 extends over 14 amino acids. V dropped 0 bases and J dropped 6 bases, with 11 bases sitting between them. In germline, CDR1 is LGHNA, CDR2 YSLEER. CDR3 nucleotides: TGCGCCAGCAGCCAAGACGACAGGTTCCATGGCTACACCTTC. It is translated as CASSQDDRFHGYTF.

The gene calls are TRBV5-1 and TRBJ2-1; TRBD1 matches at 10 bases. V lost 5 bases to trimming and J lost 3 bases; unmatched junction nucleotides: 5. CDR3 length: 15 amino acids. The germline gives CDR1 SGHRS, CDR2 YFSETQ. The DNA for the CDR3 is TGCGCCAGCAGTTCCGGGACAGGGGTCTACAATGAGCAGTTCTTC. It encodes CASSSGTGVYNEQFF.